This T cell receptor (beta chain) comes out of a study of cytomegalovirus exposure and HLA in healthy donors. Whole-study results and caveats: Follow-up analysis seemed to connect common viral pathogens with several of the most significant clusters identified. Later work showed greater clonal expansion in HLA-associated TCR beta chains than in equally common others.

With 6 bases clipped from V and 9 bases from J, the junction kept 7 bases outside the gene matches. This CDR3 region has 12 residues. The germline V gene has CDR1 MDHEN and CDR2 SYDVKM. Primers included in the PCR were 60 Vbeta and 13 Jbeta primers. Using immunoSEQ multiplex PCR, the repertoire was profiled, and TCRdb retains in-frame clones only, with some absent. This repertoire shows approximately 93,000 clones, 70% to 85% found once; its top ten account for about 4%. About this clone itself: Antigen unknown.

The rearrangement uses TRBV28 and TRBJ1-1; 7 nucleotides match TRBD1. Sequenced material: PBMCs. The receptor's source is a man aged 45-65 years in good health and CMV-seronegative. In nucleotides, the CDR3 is TGTGCCAGCAGCTCAGGGGGTGTTCAAGCTTTCTTT. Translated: CASSSGGVQAFF.